This T cell receptor beta chain derives from a study of blood T cells in healthy people across ages. General study results and limits: Donor CMV status was unknown, possibly confounding expanded clonotype changes. PBMCs that were unsorted prevented a conclusive naive versus antigen-experienced comparison.

The CDR3 runs 14 residues. Germline V gives CDR1 SGHRS, CDR2 YFSETQ. A sample-barcoded 5' primer and a J-beta primer mix were used in a second PCR of about 7 to 12 cycles. A template-switch adaptor that had 12 random nucleotides put a tag on each cDNA molecule. TCRdb processed the 5' RACE reads anew with MiXCR; each CDR3 protein has one entry. The data contain over 1,200,000 distinct CDR3 sequences, 59% of them singletons. The count of this clonotype is one. No antigen is known for it. The rearrangement links TRBV5-1 to TRBJ2-7, with a weak D call TRBD1 (5 bases). The DNA end lines up better with TRBJ2-1; the J call may be wrong. The sequencing sample was made of blood. This sequence was found in a man between 18 and 35 years old in good health. The CDR3 loop reads CASSWQGRDNEQFF. CDR3 in DNA: TGCGCCAGCAGCTGGCAGGGTCGCGACAATGAGCAGTTCTTC.